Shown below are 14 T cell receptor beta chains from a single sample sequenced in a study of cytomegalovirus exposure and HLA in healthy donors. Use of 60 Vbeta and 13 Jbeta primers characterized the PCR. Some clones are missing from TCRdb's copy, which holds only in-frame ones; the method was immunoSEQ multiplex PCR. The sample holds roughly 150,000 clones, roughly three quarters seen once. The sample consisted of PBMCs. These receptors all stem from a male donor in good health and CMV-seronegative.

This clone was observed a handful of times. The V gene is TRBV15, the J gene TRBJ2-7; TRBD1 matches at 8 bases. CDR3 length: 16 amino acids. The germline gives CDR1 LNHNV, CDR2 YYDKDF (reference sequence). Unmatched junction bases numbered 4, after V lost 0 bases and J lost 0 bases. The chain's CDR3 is CATSRDGGTGSYEQYF. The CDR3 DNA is TGTGCCACCAGCAGAGATGGCGGGACAGGCTCCTACGAGCAGTACTTC.

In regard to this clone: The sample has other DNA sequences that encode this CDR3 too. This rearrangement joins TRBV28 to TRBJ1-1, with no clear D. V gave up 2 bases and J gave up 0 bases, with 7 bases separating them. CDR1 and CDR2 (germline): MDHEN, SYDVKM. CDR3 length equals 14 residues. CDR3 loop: CASSLGGLNTEAFF. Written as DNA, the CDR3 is TGTGCCAGCAGTTTAGGAGGGCTGAACACTGAAGCTTTCTTT.

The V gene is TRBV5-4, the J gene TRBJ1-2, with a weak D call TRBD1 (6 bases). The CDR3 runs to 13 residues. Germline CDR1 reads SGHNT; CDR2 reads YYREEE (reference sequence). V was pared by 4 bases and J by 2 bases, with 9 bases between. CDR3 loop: CASSPQGNYGYTF. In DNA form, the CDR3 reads TGTGCCAGCAGCCCCCAGGGGAACTATGGCTACACCTTC. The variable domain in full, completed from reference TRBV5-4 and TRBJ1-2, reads ETGVTQSPTHLIKTRGQQVTLRCSSQSGHNTVSWYQQALGQGPQFIFQYYREEENGRGNFPPRFSGLQFPNYSSELNVNALELDDSALYLCASSPQGNYGYTFGSGTRLTVV.

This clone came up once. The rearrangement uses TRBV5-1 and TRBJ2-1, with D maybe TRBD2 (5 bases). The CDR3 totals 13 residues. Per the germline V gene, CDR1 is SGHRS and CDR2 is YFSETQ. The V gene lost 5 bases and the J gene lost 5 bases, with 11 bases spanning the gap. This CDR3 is CASREVPDNEQFF. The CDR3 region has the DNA TGCGCCAGCAGGGAGGTACCTGACAATGAGCAGTTCTTC.

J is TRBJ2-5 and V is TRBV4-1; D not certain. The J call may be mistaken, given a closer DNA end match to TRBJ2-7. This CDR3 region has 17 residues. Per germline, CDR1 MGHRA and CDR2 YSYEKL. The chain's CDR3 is CASSQEFKQRLTYEQYF. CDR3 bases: TGCGCCAGCAGCCAAGAGTTCAAACAGAGATTAACCTACGAGCAGTACTTC.

Here the CDR3 reads CASSFGVAGNYEQYF. The DNA of the CDR3 is TGCGCCAGCAGCTTCGGCGTAGCGGGAAACTACGAGCAGTACTTC. The chain uses TRBV5-1 and TRBJ2-7, with 8 nucleotides matching TRBD2. The J segment lost 3 bases and the V segment lost 2 bases, leaving 7 bases of the junction unmatched. CDR3 length equals 15 residues. Per the germline V gene, CDR1 is SGHRS and CDR2 is YFSETQ.

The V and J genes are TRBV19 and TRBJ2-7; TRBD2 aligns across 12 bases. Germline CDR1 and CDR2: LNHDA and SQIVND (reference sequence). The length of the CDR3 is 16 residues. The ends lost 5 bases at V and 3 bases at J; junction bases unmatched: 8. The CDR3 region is CASSAATSGRDYEQYF. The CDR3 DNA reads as TGTGCCAGTAGTGCCGCGACTAGCGGGAGAGACTACGAGCAGTACTTC.

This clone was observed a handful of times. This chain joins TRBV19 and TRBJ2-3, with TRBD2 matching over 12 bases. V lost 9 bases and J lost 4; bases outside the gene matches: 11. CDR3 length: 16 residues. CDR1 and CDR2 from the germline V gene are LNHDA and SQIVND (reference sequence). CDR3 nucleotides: TGTGCCAGCTCCTTGGGACTAGCGGGTGTCGCAGATACGCAGTATTTT. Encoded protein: CASSLGLAGVADTQYF.

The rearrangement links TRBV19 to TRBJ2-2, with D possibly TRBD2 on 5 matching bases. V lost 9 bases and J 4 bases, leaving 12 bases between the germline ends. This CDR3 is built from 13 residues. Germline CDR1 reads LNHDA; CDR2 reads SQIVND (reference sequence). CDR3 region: CASGETATGELFF. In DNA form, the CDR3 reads TGTGCCAGCGGGGAGACCGCCACCGGGGAGCTGTTTTTT.

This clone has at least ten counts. The CDR3 protein is CASSSHGLTQGGTEAFF. CDR3 nucleotides: TGTGCCAGTAGTTCCCACGGGCTCACTCAGGGGGGCACTGAAGCTTTCTTT. This chain links TRBV19 with TRBJ1-1, with 7 bases identical to TRBD1. J was trimmed by 4 bases and V by 5 bases; bases with no gene match: 16. The CDR3 spans 17 residues. Germline CDR1 reads LNHDA; CDR2 reads SQIVND (reference sequence).

The CDR3 DNA reads as TGTGCCAGTAGTATCCGCCAGGGGCGCATCTCTGGAAACACCATATATTTT. It specifies CASSIRQGRISGNTIYF. This chain connects TRBV19 to TRBJ1-3; perhaps TRBD1 as D (6 bases). CDR1 LNHDA and CDR2 SQIVND come from the germline V gene (reference sequence). The CDR3 has 17 residues. Trimming pared 3 bases from V and 0 bases from J, leaving 15 bases between.

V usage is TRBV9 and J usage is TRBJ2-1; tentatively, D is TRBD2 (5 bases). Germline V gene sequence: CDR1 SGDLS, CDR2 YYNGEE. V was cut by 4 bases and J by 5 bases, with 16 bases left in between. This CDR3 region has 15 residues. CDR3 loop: CASSPITGSDNEQFF. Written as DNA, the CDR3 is TGTGCCAGCAGCCCCATAACGGGGTCTGACAATGAGCAGTTCTTC. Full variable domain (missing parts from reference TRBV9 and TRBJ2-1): DSGVTQTPKHLITATGQRVTLRCSPRSGDLSVYWYQQSLDQGLQFLIQYYNGEERAKGNILERFSAQQFPDLHSELNLSSLELGDSALYFCASSPITGSDNEQFFGPGTRLTVL.

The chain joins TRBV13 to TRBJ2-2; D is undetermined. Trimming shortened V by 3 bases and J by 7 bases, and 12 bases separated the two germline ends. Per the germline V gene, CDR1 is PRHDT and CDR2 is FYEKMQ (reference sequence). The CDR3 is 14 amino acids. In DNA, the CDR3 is TGTGCCAGCAGCTTTTTCCAGAGACTCGGGGAGCTGTTTTTT. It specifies CASSFFQRLGELFF. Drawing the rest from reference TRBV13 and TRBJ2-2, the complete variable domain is AAGVIQSPRHLIKEKRETATLKCYPIPRHDTVYWYQQGPGQDPQFLISFYEKMQSDKGSIPDRFSAQQFSDYHSELNMSSLELGDSALYFCASSFFQRLGELFFGEGSRLTVL.

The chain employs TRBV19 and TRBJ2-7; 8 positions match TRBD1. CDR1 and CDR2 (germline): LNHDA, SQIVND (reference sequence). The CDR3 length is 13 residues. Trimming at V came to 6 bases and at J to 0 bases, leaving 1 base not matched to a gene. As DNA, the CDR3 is TGTGCCAGTAGGGGACAGGCCTCCTACGAGCAGTACTTC. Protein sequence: CASRGQASYEQYF.